Sequencing of this T cell receptor (beta chain) was carried out in a study of T cells in Graves' hyperthyroidism and ophthalmopathy. Amplified TCR beta CDR3 regions derived from RNA transcripts. First-round RT-PCR with HTBI primers amplified the TCR CDR3 region. TCRdb re-called the multiplex PCR reads with MiXCR, one entry per CDR3 protein. The table records about 350,000 distinct CDR3 sequences, about a sixth of them present only once. In its sample, this clonotype was seen many times. The germline CDR1 and CDR2 sequences are SSHAT and FNYEAQ (reference sequence). The CDR3 length is 18 residues. Germline trimming cut 5 bases from V and 0 bases from J; bases unmatched to any gene: 10.

This clonotype originated in a woman aged 40 to 49 with Graves' ophthalmopathy. The sequenced material came from blood. This chain links TRBV7-7 with TRBJ2-2, with 9 bases aligning to TRBD1. The CDR3 coding sequence is TGTGCCAGCAGCCGAGGGACAGGGATGATTTCGAACACCGGGGAGCTGTTTTTT. This translates into CASSRGTGMISNTGELFF.